The T cell receptor (beta chain) under discussion was sequenced for a study of T cell repertoires in cytomegalovirus infection. Overall study results and limits: Cumulated frequencies of public TCR beta families served to identify carriers of CMV plus the relevant HLA. The ex vivo response showed dominance by HLA-C-restricted CMV-specific TCR beta clonotypes.

Points on this clonotype: Its cognate antigen is unknown.

With 2 bases removed from V and 4 bases from J, the gap between germline ends came to 18 bases. The CDR3 runs 17 residues. CDR1 and CDR2 (germline): MDHEN, SYDVKM. Each CDR3 protein gets one entry after TCRdb re-called the reads with MiXCR. The data hold around 900,000 distinct CDR3 sequences, with around 29% observed a single time. The sample consisted of cultured CD8+ T cells from PBMCs, taken from culture after CMV antigen stimulation. The sequence was collected from a human donor in good health (CMV status not recorded). Some clones in this sample may be carry-over from other donors' samples. V is TRBV28 and J is TRBJ1-5; D is possibly TRBD1 (6 bases). Written as DNA, the CDR3 is TGTGCCAGCAGTTTACGTACAGGGATCCGACTGAATCAGCCCCAGCATTTT. The encoded protein is CASSLRTGIRLNQPQHF.